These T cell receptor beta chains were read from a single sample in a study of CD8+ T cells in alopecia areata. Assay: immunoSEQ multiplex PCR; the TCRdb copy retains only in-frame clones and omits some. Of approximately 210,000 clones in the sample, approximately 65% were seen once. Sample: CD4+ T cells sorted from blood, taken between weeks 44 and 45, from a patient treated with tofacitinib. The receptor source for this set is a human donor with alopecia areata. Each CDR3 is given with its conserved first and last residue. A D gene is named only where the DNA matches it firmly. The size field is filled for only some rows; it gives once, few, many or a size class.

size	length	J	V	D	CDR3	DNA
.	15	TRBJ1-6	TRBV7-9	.	CASSPQTERVTPLHF	TGTGCCAGCAGCCCTCAGACAGAACGGGTGACACCCCTCCACTTT
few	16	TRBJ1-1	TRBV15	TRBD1	CATSRRDRDGSWEAFF	TGTGCCACCAGCAGACGCGACAGGGACGGGTCTTGGGAAGCTTTCTTT
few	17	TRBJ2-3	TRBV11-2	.	CASSLVTLRGSTDTQYF	TGTGCCAGCAGCTTAGTGACCCTTAGGGGAAGCACAGATACGCAGTATTTT
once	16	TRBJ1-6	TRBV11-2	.	CASSPLREGVNSPLHF	TGTGCCAGCAGCCCCCTAAGGGAGGGTGTAAATTCACCCCTCCACTTT
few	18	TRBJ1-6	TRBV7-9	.	CASSWSGGASSYNSPLHF	TGTGCCAGCAGCTGGAGTGGGGGGGCAAGCTCCTATAATTCACCCCTCCACTTT
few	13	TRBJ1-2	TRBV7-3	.	CASSFKTVRGYTF	TGTGCCAGCAGCTTCAAAACCGTGAGGGGCTACACCTTC
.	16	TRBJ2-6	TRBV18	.	CASSPVRISGANVLTF	TGTGCCAGCTCACCCGTCAGAATCTCTGGGGCCAACGTCCTGACTTTC
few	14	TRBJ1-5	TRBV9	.	CASSVDGWNQPQHF	TGTGCCAGCAGCGTAGACGGTTGGAATCAGCCCCAGCATTTT
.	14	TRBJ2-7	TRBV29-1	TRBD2	CSVEGQGGPYEQYF	TGCAGCGTTGAGGGTCAGGGAGGGCCCTACGAGCAGTACTTC
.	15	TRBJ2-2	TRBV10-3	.	CAIRDVGGNTGELFF	TGTGCCATCCGTGATGTGGGGGGGAACACCGGGGAGCTGTTTTTT
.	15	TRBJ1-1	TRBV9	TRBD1	CASSVGGQGKPEAFF	TGTGCCAGCAGCGTAGGAGGACAGGGGAAACCTGAAGCTTTCTTT
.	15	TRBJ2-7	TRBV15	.	CATSRDGGTPYEQYF	TGTGCCACCAGCAGAGATGGGGGAACCCCCTACGAGCAGTACTTC
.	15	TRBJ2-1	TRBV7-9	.	CASSLEVGPVPEQFF	TGTGCCAGCAGCTTAGAGGTGGGTCCGGTGCCTGAGCAGTTCTTC
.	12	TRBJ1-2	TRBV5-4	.	CASAGKTYGYTF	TGTGCCAGCGCAGGAAAGACCTATGGCTACACCTTC
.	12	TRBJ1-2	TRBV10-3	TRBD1	CAIAGQDNGYTF	TGTGCCATCGCAGGACAGGATAATGGCTACACCTTC
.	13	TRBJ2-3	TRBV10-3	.	CAISEPLVDTQYF	TGTGCCATCAGTGAGCCCCTAGTGGATACGCAGTATTTT
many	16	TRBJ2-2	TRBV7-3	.	CASSPTRVRNTGELFF	TGTGCCAGCAGCCCCACCCGGGTGAGGAACACCGGGGAGCTGTTTTTT
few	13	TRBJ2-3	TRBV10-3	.	CAITGSRTDTQYF	TGTGCCATCACTGGTTCTCGCACAGATACGCAGTATTTT
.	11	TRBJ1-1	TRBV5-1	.	CASRLNTEAFF	TGCGCCAGCAGACTGAACACTGAAGCTTTCTTT
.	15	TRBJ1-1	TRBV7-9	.	CASSLAAGRNTEAFF	TGTGCCAGCAGCTTAGCTGCAGGGCGTAACACTGAAGCTTTCTTT
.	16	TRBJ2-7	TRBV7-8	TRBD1	CASSRTSGTGSGEQYF	TGTGCCAGCAGCCGAACGTCAGGGACAGGGAGTGGCGAGCAGTACTTC
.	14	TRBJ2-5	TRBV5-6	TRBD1	CASRLTGGEETQYF	TGTGCCAGCAGACTAACAGGGGGCGAAGAGACCCAGTACTTC
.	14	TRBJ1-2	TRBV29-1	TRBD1	CSARSVGTGYGYTF	TGCAGCGCACGATCGGTGGGGACAGGGTATGGCTACACCTTC
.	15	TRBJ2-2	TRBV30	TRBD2	CAWSVPSGYTGELFF	TGTGCCTGGAGTGTCCCTAGCGGATACACCGGGGAGCTGTTTTTT
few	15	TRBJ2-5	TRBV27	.	CASSFGSGMGETQYF	TGTGCCAGCAGCTTCGGATCAGGGATGGGGGAGACCCAGTACTTC
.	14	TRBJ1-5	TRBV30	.	CAWSVGHSNQPQHF	TGTGCCTGGAGTGTAGGGCATAGCAATCAGCCCCAGCATTTT
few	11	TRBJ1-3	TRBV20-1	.	CSARDWDTIYF	TGCAGTGCTAGAGATTGGGACACCATATATTTT
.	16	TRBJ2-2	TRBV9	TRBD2	CASSKTGRDYTGELFF	TGTGCCAGCAGCAAGACCGGGAGGGACTACACCGGGGAGCTGTTTTTT
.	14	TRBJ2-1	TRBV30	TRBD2	CAWRGLVSYNEQFF	TGTGCCTGGAGAGGACTAGTGTCCTACAATGAGCAGTTCTTC
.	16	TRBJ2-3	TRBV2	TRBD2	CASSDKTSGVTDTQYF	TGTGCCAGCAGTGATAAGACTAGCGGAGTCACAGATACGCAGTATTTT
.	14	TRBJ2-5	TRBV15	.	CATSRDRFQETQYF	TGTGCCACCAGCAGAGATAGATTCCAAGAGACCCAGTACTTC
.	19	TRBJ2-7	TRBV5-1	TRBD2	CASSLRTSGTSGGLYEQYF	TGCGCCAGCAGCTTGAGGACCTCCGGGACTAGCGGGGGACTCTACGAGCAGTACTTC
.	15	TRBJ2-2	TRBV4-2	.	CASSQVSRLTGELFF	TGTGCCAGCAGCCAAGTATCCAGACTCACCGGGGAGCTGTTTTTT
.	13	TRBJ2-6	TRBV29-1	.	CSVAGTGANVLTF	TGCAGCGTTGCAGGGACTGGGGCCAACGTCCTGACTTTC
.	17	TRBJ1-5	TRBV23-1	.	CASSQSVRDEGNQPQHF	TGCGCCAGCAGTCAATCAGTTCGGGATGAGGGCAATCAGCCCCAGCATTTT
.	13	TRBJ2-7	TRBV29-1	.	CSVRRDSSYEQYF	TGCAGCGTAAGGCGGGACAGCTCCTACGAGCAGTACTTC
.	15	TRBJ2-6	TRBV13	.	CASSYLKSGANVLTF	TGTGCCAGCAGTTATCTGAAGTCTGGGGCCAACGTCCTGACTTTC
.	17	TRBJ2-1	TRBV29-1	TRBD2	CSVDQNWGGSGFGEQFF	TGCAGCGTTGACCAAAACTGGGGGGGAAGTGGGTTCGGTGAGCAGTTCTTC
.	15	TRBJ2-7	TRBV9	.	CASSVAAGPSYEQYF	TGTGCCAGCAGCGTAGCGGCAGGGCCGTCCTACGAGCAGTACTTC
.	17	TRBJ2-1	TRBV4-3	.	CASSQDSDRSSYNEQFF	TGCGCCAGCAGCCAAGATTCTGACCGAAGCTCCTACAATGAGCAGTTCTTC
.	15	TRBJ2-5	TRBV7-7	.	CASSLGVRDQETQYF	TGTGCCAGCAGCTTAGGGGTCAGGGATCAAGAGACCCAGTACTTC